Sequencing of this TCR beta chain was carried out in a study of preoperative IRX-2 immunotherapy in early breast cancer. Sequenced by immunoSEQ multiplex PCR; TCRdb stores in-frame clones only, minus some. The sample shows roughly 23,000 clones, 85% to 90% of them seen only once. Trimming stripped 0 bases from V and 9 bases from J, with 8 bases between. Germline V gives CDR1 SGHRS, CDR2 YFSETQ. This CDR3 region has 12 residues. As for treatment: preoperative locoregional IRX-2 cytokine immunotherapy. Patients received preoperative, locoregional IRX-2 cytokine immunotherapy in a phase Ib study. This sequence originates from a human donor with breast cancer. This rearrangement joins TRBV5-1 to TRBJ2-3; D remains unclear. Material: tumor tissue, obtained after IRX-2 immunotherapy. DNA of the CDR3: TGCGCCAGCAGCTTGGCTGGGGAAACGCAGTATTTT. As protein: CASSLAGETQYF.